These 14 T cell receptor beta chains were all obtained from the same sample, sequenced in a study of control samples from healthy donors and cancer patients. The table came from immunoSEQ multiplex PCR; TCRdb's copy has only in-frame clones and leaves some out. The sample shows approximately 150,000 clones, 92% of them seen only once. Sequencing was performed on blood. These receptors originate from a woman in her 30s in good health.

The chain uses TRBV3-1 (or the pseudogene TRBV3-2) and TRBJ2-2, with 9 bases fitting TRBD2. The germline CDR1 and CDR2 sequences are LGHDT and YNNKEL (reference sequence). The V segment lost 4 bases and the J segment 4 bases; nucleotides outside the gene matches: 10. The CDR3 loop spans 17 amino acids. The CDR3 region is CASSPSTWREGTGELFF. The CDR3 nucleotides read TGTGCCAGCAGCCCAAGCACGTGGCGGGAGGGCACCGGGGAGCTGTTTTTT.

The J gene is TRBJ2-2, the V gene TRBV27; possibly TRBD1 for D (6 bases). There are 14 residues in the CDR3. Trimming removed 9 bases at V and 2 bases at J, with 13 bases between. Germline assignment: CDR1 MNHEY and CDR2 SMNVEV (reference sequence). The CDR3 sequence: CASSWGQNTGELFF. In DNA, the CDR3 is TGTGCCAGTTCCTGGGGACAAAACACCGGGGAGCTGTTTTTT.

Worth noting for this clone: This specimen includes other DNA sequences encoding the same CDR3. The chain links TRBV18 to TRBJ1-2; D not resolved. The CDR3 is 13 amino acids. Trimming cost V 3 bases and J 3 bases, with 8 bases left between them. CDR1 and CDR2 from the germline V gene are KGHSH and LQKENI. CDR3 in DNA: TGTGCCAGCTCACCTGGCAGCGACTATGGCTACACCTTC. Its protein is CASSPGSDYGYTF.

The V and J genes are TRBV27 and TRBJ2-2, with D tentatively TRBD2 (6 bases). Germline CDR1 reads MNHEY; CDR2 reads SMNVEV (reference sequence). V shed 3 bases and J shed 3 bases, with 17 bases lying between them. The CDR3 is 17 amino acids. CDR3 DNA sequence: TGTGCCAGCAGTTTTGGGTCGTCTAGCGCCCACACCGGGGAGCTGTTTTTT. Residues: CASSFGSSSAHTGELFF.

This sequence joins TRBV13 and TRBJ2-3; D is undetermined. This CDR3 has 14 residues. Deletions cut 5 bases from V and 5 bases from J, with 14 bases between. The germline V gene encodes CDR1 PRHDT and CDR2 FYEKMQ (reference sequence). The CDR3 DNA is TGTGCCAGCAGCCCCCCCGGCCCAAAAGATACGCAGTATTTT. This encodes CASSPPGPKDTQYF.

This clone was recorded only once. The chain combines TRBV27 with TRBJ1-1; 8 bases are a match to TRBD1. The CDR3 runs 14 residues. Germline V gives CDR1 MNHEY, CDR2 SMNVEV (reference sequence). Trimming removed 6 bases from V and 3 bases from J; junction bases left unmatched: 6. CDR3 region: CASSGTGGYTEAFF. In DNA, the CDR3 is TGTGCCAGCAGCGGAACAGGGGGTTACACTGAAGCTTTCTTT.

The chain links TRBV5-4 to TRBJ2-1; D ambiguous. This CDR3 region has 12 residues. Germline CDR1 SGHNT, CDR2 YYREEE (reference sequence). Trimming shortened V by 0 bases and J by 5 bases, and 3 bases separated the two germline ends. CDR3 sequence: CASSLADNEQFF. The DNA for the CDR3 is TGTGCCAGCAGCTTGGCGGACAATGAGCAGTTCTTC.

J is TRBJ1-2 and V is TRBV21-1. TRBV21-1 is a listed pseudogene. CDR3 length equals 14 residues. In DNA form, the CDR3 reads TGTGCCAGCAGCAAATGGACGAGGGGAGGCGGCTACACCTTC. It is translated as CASSKWTRGGGYTF.

The V call is TRBV2, the J call TRBJ1-1; no clear D gene. Germline CDR1 reads SNHLY; CDR2 reads FYNNEI. CDR3 length: 16 amino acids. The ends were cut back, 3 bases at V and 1 base at J, with 15 bases in the middle. The CDR3 reads CASSDIVGSGNTEAFF. As DNA, the CDR3 is TGTGCCAGCAGTGATATAGTGGGCAGTGGGAACACTGAAGCTTTCTTT. Drawing the rest from reference TRBV2 and TRBJ1-1, the complete variable domain is EPEVTQTPSHQVTQMGQEVILRCVPISNHLYFYWYRQILGQKVEFLVSFYNNEISEKSEIFDDQFSVERPDGSNFTLKIRSTKLEDSAMYFCASSDIVGSGNTEAFFGQGTRLTVV.

V gene TRBV13 combines with J gene TRBJ2-7; 9 nucleotides match TRBD2. The CDR3 loop spans 15 amino acids. Trimming cost V 0 bases and J 5 bases; bases outside gene matches: 5. Germline V gene data show CDR1 as PRHDT and CDR2 as FYEKMQ (reference sequence). This CDR3 reads CASSLGGGRADEQYF. CDR3 nucleotide sequence: TGTGCCAGCAGCTTAGGAGGCGGGAGGGCGGACGAGCAGTACTTC.

The V and J genes are TRBV11-2 and TRBJ2-3; no reliable D call. Per the germline V gene, CDR1 is SGHAT and CDR2 is FQNNGV. This CDR3 has 15 amino acids. V was cut by 3 bases and J by 3 bases, with 13 bases left in between. CDR3 residues: CASSLSLFKTDTQYF. The DNA of the CDR3 is TGTGCCAGCAGCTTGAGTCTTTTTAAGACAGATACGCAGTATTTT.

The rearrangement links TRBV12-5 to TRBJ2-5, with 11 bases aligning to TRBD1. V lost 2 bases and J lost 3; bases outside the gene matches: 11. CDR1 is LGHNT, CDR2 FRNRAP, per germline. This CDR3 region has 18 residues. The CDR3 bases are TGTGCTAGTGGTTTGCCCCTCCGGGACAGGGGGTGGAAAGAGACCCAGTACTTC. Its translation is CASGLPLRDRGWKETQYF.

This chain connects TRBV15 to TRBJ1-3; 8 bases are shared with TRBD1. Germline V CDR1 and CDR2: LNHNV, YYDKDF (reference sequence). The ends lost 1 base at V and 2 bases at J; junction bases unmatched: 7. The CDR3 extends over 17 amino acids. This CDR3 reads CATSRGHRGNAGNTIYF. CDR3 nucleotide sequence: TGTGCCACCAGCAGAGGACACAGGGGGAACGCTGGAAACACCATATATTTT.

The J gene is TRBJ2-7, the V gene TRBV5-1; TRBD2 might be the D (5 bases). Deletions cut 4 bases from V and 6 bases from J, with 14 bases between. The CDR3 runs to 13 residues. Germline values: CDR1 SGHRS, CDR2 YFSETQ. Written as DNA, the CDR3 is TGCGCCAGCAGCGGTACTAGTTCTTCCGAGCAGTACTTC. Translating gives CASSGTSSSEQYF.